Each of the 32 T cell receptor beta chains below was sequenced from the same sample in a study of T-cell reconstitution after alpha-beta-depleted transplantation in children. Preparation of the TCRbeta library involved a method that used unique molecular identifiers. MiXCR, run by TCRdb on the PCR reads, gives a single entry per CDR3 protein. In the table there are tens of thousands of distinct CDR3 sequences, roughly 8.7% of which are singletons. Here the sequenced sample was PBMCs, mostly from graft donor cells, taken 60 days after TCRalphabeta/CD19-depleted stem cell transplant. The receptor source for this set is a male patient between 2 and 10 years old who had a stem cell transplant for chronic granulomatous disease, so the T cells may come from the graft donor.

This clonotype was observed many times. This sequence joins TRBV6-2 or TRBV6-3 and TRBJ2-2; 8 bases align to TRBD1. The CDR3 sequence is 15 residues long. Germline-derived CDR1 and CDR2 are MNHEY and SVGEGT. With 5 bases clipped from V and 8 bases from J, the junction kept 10 bases outside the gene matches. This CDR3 reads CASSKTGAGTGELFF. The CDR3 DNA is TGTGCCAGCAGTAAGACAGGGGCGGGCACTGGGGAGCTGTTTTTT.

This clonotype was seen at least ten times. CDR3 coding DNA: TGCAGTGCGCCCCTTGCGGGGGGCACCTACGAGCAGTACTTC. It specifies CSAPLAGGTYEQYF. The chain links TRBV20-1 to TRBJ2-7; 8 bases match TRBD2. V shed 6 bases, J shed 2 bases, and the junction held 9 bases outside the gene matches. Germline V lookup: CDR1 DFQATT, CDR2 SNEGSKA (reference sequence). This CDR3 contains 14 residues.

The V call is TRBV2, the J call TRBJ2-7, with TRBD2 as a possible D gene (5 bases). The germline V and J ends were trimmed by 6 bases and 6 bases, with 15 bases remaining between them. CDR3 length equals 13 residues. Looked up from germline, CDR1 is SNHLY and CDR2 is FYNNEI. CDR3 bases: TGTGCCAGCAGACCCCGCGGGTACAGCGAGCAGTACTTC. Its translation is CASRPRGYSEQYF.

This clonotype was seen repeatedly, ten times or more. The rearrangement joins TRBV11-2 to TRBJ2-2; possibly TRBD1 for D (5 bases). In germline, CDR1 is SGHAT, CDR2 FQNNGV. This CDR3 has 15 amino acids. V dropped 1 base and J dropped 2 bases, with 8 bases sitting between them. CDR3 DNA sequence: TGTGCCAGCAGCTTAGGGACAACTAACACCGGGGAGCTGTTTTTT. It encodes CASSLGTTNTGELFF.

The CDR3 sequence: CASSLAGSPQYF. The CDR3 nucleotides read TGCGCCAGCAGCCTAGCGGGATCGCCGCAGTATTTT. V and J are TRBV10-2 and TRBJ2-3, with 9 bases that match TRBD2. The CDR3 is 12 residues long. Germline V gives CDR1 WSHSY, CDR2 SAAADI. With 6 bases clipped from V and 10 bases from J, the junction kept 5 bases outside the gene matches.

The sample holds many counts of this clonotype. The V call is TRBV2, the J call TRBJ2-1; D might be TRBD1 (6 bases). Trimming took off 8 bases at V and 4 bases at J, with 18 bases between the two ends. From germline, CDR1 is SNHLY and CDR2 FYNNEI. The CDR3 is 15 amino acids. CDR3 DNA: TGTGCCAGCTCGGGGAAGGGGGAACAGTACAATGAGCAGTTCTTC. This sequence encodes CASSGKGEQYNEQFF.

V gene TRBV6-1 combines with J gene TRBJ2-1; 12 bases fit TRBD2. The CDR3 consists of 18 residues. Germline trimming cut 6 bases from V and 1 base from J; bases unmatched to any gene: 10. Germline-derived CDR1 and CDR2 are MNHNS and SASEGT. This CDR3 reads CASSETSGSQGSYNEQFF. In DNA form, the CDR3 reads TGTGCCAGCAGCGAGACTAGCGGGAGTCAAGGGTCCTACAATGAGCAGTTCTTC.

This clonotype showed up just a few times. V is TRBV12-5 and J is TRBJ2-3, with 7 bases fitting TRBD2. Trimming took 2 bases from V and 4 from J; bases not matched to a gene: 12. This CDR3 is 17 amino acids long. Germline CDR1 LGHNT, CDR2 FRNRAP. For the CDR3, the DNA is TGTGCTAGTGGTTTGTTCCGGGACTATGGGGCCCCAGATACGCAGTATTTT. Protein product: CASGLFRDYGAPDTQYF.

This clonotype has ten or more counts. The V and J genes are TRBV7-8 and TRBJ2-3, with D possibly called TRBD1 or TRBD2 (5 bases each). V was clipped by 3 bases and J by 2 bases, with 12 bases between them. Germline values: CDR1 SGHVS, CDR2 FQNEAQ. The CDR3 length is 15 residues. The CDR3 DNA reads TGTGCCAGCAGCTTCGGGACCCTCTACACAGATACGCAGTATTTT. This codes for CASSFGTLYTDTQYF. The full variable domain, in which reference TRBV7-8 and TRBJ2-3 provide the parts outside the CDR3, is GAGVSQSPRYKVAKRGQDVALRCDPISGHVSLFWYQQALGQGPEFLTYFQNEAQLDKSGLPSDRFFAERPEGSVSTLKIQRTQQEDSAVYLCASSFGTLYTDTQYFGPGTRLTVL.

This clonotype showed up many times. The chain employs TRBV12-3 or TRBV12-4 and TRBJ2-1, with D unclear. The CDR3 spans 14 residues. V lost 6 bases to trimming and J lost 0 bases, with 9 bases between them. The CDR3 sequence: CASRELGSYNEQFF. The CDR3 region has the DNA TGTGCCAGCAGGGAGCTGGGCTCCTACAATGAGCAGTTCTTC.

This clonotype was picked up many times. This sequence joins TRBV27 and TRBJ1-4; D uncertain. From germline, CDR1 is MNHEY and CDR2 SMNVEV (reference sequence). Trimming took 3 bases from V and 8 from J, leaving 10 bases between them. This CDR3 is 13 amino acids long. The CDR3 spells CASSFSQREKLFF. CDR3 sequence (DNA): TGTGCCAGCAGTTTTAGCCAGAGGGAAAAACTGTTTTTT.

This clonotype was observed at least ten times. One end of the junction is discordant with germline, which a read error may explain. The CDR3 region has the DNA TGCAGCGTTGAACACTCCTCCGAGCAGTACTTC. It encodes CSVEHSSEQYF. J is TRBJ2-7 and V is TRBV29-1; D is unresolved. Germline V gives CDR1 SQVTM, CDR2 ANQGSEA. CDR3 length equals 11 residues.

In regard to this clonotype: One end of the junction varies from germline; a read error may be responsible. In DNA, the CDR3 is TGTGCCAGCAGTCAAGACTATAATAGCAATCAGCCCCAGCATTTT. Translating it yields CASSQDYNSNQPQHF. J is TRBJ1-5 and V is TRBV3-1; unclear D gene. This CDR3 has 15 residues. Per germline, CDR1 LGHDT and CDR2 YNNKEL (reference sequence).

There are many counts of this clonotype. CDR3 in amino acids: CSALTGPYEQYF. The CDR3 region has the DNA TGCAGCGCCCTGACAGGGCCCTACGAGCAGTACTTC. The chain combines TRBV29-1 with TRBJ2-7, with 7 bases identical to TRBD1. From germline, CDR1 is SQVTM and CDR2 ANQGSEA. The CDR3 spans 12 residues. V lost 7 bases and J lost 2; bases outside the gene matches: 5.

This clonotype was found many times. The V gene is TRBV5-1, the J gene TRBJ2-1, with D hard to call. The CDR3 sequence is 14 residues long. Deletions cut 1 base from V and 5 bases from J, with 10 bases between. The V gene's germline CDR1 is SGHRS and CDR2 YFSETQ. CDR3 sequence (DNA): TGCGCCAGCAGCTTGACAGCGACCCACAATGAGCAGTTCTTC. Protein sequence: CASSLTATHNEQFF. The variable domain in full, completed from reference TRBV5-1 and TRBJ2-1, reads KAGVTQTPRYLIKTRGQQVTLSCSPISGHRSVSWYQQTPGQGLQFLFEYFSETQRNKGNFPGRFSGRQFSNSRSEMNVSTLELGDSALYLCASSLTATHNEQFFGPGTRLTVL.

The chain joins TRBV7-8 to TRBJ2-3, with 8 bases matching TRBD2. The CDR3 consists of 17 residues. Trimming cost V 2 bases and J 5 bases; bases outside gene matches: 12. CDR1 and CDR2 (germline): SGHVS, FQNEAQ. As DNA, the CDR3 is TGTGCCAGCAGCTTAAATGGGGGCGGGAGGTTTGAAGATACGCAGTATTTT. This encodes CASSLNGGGRFEDTQYF.

This clonotype was recorded at least ten times. The V and J genes are TRBV12-3 or TRBV12-4 and TRBJ2-2, with D possibly being TRBD2 (5 bases). The V end was cut by 0 bases, the J end by 0 bases, with 14 bases between. The CDR3 is 18 residues long. The DNA of the CDR3 is TGTGCCAGCAGTTTAGCGCCGTTGAGGGTCCCGAACACCGGGGAGCTGTTTTTT. This gives the protein CASSLAPLRVPNTGELFF.

The chain carries TRBV4-2 and TRBJ2-1, with TRBD2 matching 10 bases. The CDR3 length is 15 residues. With V trimmed by 10 bases and J by 8 bases, 14 bases remained unmatched. CDR1 LGHNA and CDR2 YNFKEQ come from the germline V gene. CDR3 bases: TGTGCCATGAGCCCCGTGCCCGGGACTAGCGATGAGCAGTTCTTC. Residues: CAMSPVPGTSDEQFF.

This clonotype was detected ten times or more. The gene calls are TRBV29-1 and TRBJ1-1, with D hard to call. This CDR3 is 13 amino acids long. Germline V gene data show CDR1 as SQVTM and CDR2 as ANQGSEA. V lost 5 bases to trimming and J lost 7 bases, with 17 bases between them. CDR3 region: CSVRPGSKFEAFF. CDR3 in DNA: TGCAGCGTTCGCCCCGGGTCCAAATTTGAAGCTTTCTTT.

This clonotype was observed many times. The rearrangement links TRBV2 to TRBJ2-7, with D possibly being TRBD1 or TRBD2 (5 bases each). V was trimmed by 5 bases and J by 1 base, leaving 21 bases between them. CDR3 length: 17 amino acids. Germline CDR1 reads SNHLY; CDR2 reads FYNNEI. The CDR3 protein is CASSSRHSGTESYEQYF. The CDR3 coding sequence is TGTGCCAGCAGTAGCCGACACTCCGGGACGGAGTCCTACGAGCAGTACTTC. The full variable domain, its missing parts supplied by reference TRBV2 and TRBJ2-7, is EPEVTQTPSHQVTQMGQEVILRCVPISNHLYFYWYRQILGQKVEFLVSFYNNEISEKSEIFDDQFSVERPDGSNFTLKIRSTKLEDSAMYFCASSSRHSGTESYEQYFGPGTRLTVT.

Sample share makes this clonotype medium-sized (0.01 to 0.1%). The chain is built from TRBV7-9 and TRBJ2-1; 14 positions agree with TRBD2. Trimming removed 5 bases from V and 0 bases from J; junction bases left unmatched: 6. Germline assignment: CDR1 SEHNR and CDR2 FQNEAQ (reference sequence). CDR3 size: 18 residues. The CDR3 region is CASSPGLAGASSYNEQFF. CDR3 coding DNA: TGTGCCAGCAGCCCGGGACTAGCGGGGGCCAGCTCCTACAATGAGCAGTTCTTC.

The V gene is TRBV6-2 or TRBV6-3, the J gene TRBJ2-1, with a possible D match to TRBD1 (6 bases). CDR1 and CDR2 (germline): MNHEY, SVGEGT. This CDR3 is 17 amino acids long. Trimming took 6 bases from V and 0 from J, leaving 18 bases between them. CDR3 loop: CASRHGRGRGSYNEQFF. For the CDR3, the DNA is TGTGCCAGCAGGCATGGCAGGGGACGGGGCTCCTACAATGAGCAGTTCTTC.

This clonotype is labeled as medium-sized (0.01 to 0.1%). J is TRBJ1-5 and V is TRBV24-1; D unclear. Germline CDR1 and CDR2: KGHDR and SFDVKD. The CDR3 is 14 amino acids. The V end was cut by 1 base, the J end by 1 base, with 4 bases between. The CDR3 spells CATSDLKSNQPQHF. CDR3 nucleotide sequence: TGTGCCACCAGTGATTTAAAGAGCAATCAGCCCCAGCATTTT.

The chain links TRBV9 to TRBJ2-2; TRBD1 matches at 11 bases. CDR3 size: 16 residues. CDR1 is SGDLS, CDR2 YYNGEE, per germline. V trimming: 1 base; J trimming: 5 bases; junction bases outside the gene matches: 4. The CDR3 here is CASSVRGTGGTGELFF. In DNA form, the CDR3 reads TGTGCCAGCAGCGTAAGGGGGACAGGGGGGACCGGGGAGCTGTTTTTT.

The gene calls are TRBV12-3 or TRBV12-4 and TRBJ1-1; D is perhaps TRBD1 (5 bases). Trimming stripped 6 bases from V and 4 bases from J, with 12 bases between. The CDR3 runs to 13 residues. CDR3 region: CASRPGGGTEAFF. The CDR3 DNA follows: TGTGCCAGCAGACCCGGGGGGGGCACTGAAGCTTTCTTT.

A single count supports this clonotype. A much larger clone lies one base from this, so it may be a read error. V gene TRBV20-1 combines with J gene TRBJ2-7; 7 bases agree with TRBD2. The CDR3 has 15 amino acids. Germline values: CDR1 DFQATT, CDR2 SNEGSKA (reference sequence). The CDR3 loop reads CCATPPGGSSYEQYF. The CDR3 coding sequence is TGCTGTGCTACCCCCCCGGGCGGGAGCTCCTACGAGCAGTACTTC.

The chain has TRBV20-1 and TRBJ1-6; tentatively, D is TRBD1 (5 bases). The CDR3 extends over 16 amino acids. CDR1 and CDR2 (germline): DFQATT, SNEGSKA (reference sequence). Deletions cut 6 bases from V and 5 bases from J, with 20 bases between. CDR3: CSAPPLGQGDNSPLHF. CDR3 DNA sequence: TGCAGTGCCCCCCCTCTCGGGCAGGGTGATAATTCACCCCTCCACTTT.

The sample holds one count of this clonotype. J is TRBJ2-5 and V is TRBV12-3 or TRBV12-4; D is undetermined. The germline V and J ends were trimmed by 0 bases and 2 bases, with 4 bases remaining between them. The CDR3 has 13 amino acids. CDR3 in DNA: TGTGCCAGCAGTTTAGCCGAACAAGAGACCCAGTACTTC. Translating it yields CASSLAEQETQYF.

This clonotype came up many times. The chain employs TRBV11-2 and TRBJ2-2, with D perhaps given as TRBD1 or TRBD2 (5 bases each). With 5 bases removed from V and 1 base from J, the gap between germline ends came to 11 bases. Germline assignment: CDR1 SGHAT and CDR2 FQNNGV. This CDR3 is 15 amino acids long. This CDR3 is CASSPGTLNTGELFF. The CDR3 nucleotides read TGTGCCAGCAGCCCCGGGACCTTGAACACCGGGGAGCTGTTTTTT.

This clonotype was observed many times. The rearrangement links TRBV11-2 to TRBJ2-7; D gene uncertain. CDR1 and CDR2 (germline): SGHAT, FQNNGV. The CDR3 length is 14 residues. The V end was cut by 1 base, the J end by 4 bases, with 11 bases between. CDR3 DNA sequence: TGTGCCAGCAGCTTAGGGGGTGGTGGTTACGAGCAGTACTTC. Its protein is CASSLGGGGYEQYF. Complete variable domain (other parts from reference TRBV11-2 and TRBJ2-7): EAGVAQSPRYKIIEKRQSVAFWCNPISGHATLYWYQQILGQGPKLLIQFQNNGVVDDSQLPKDRFSAERLKGVDSTLKIQPAKLEDSAVYLCASSLGGGGYEQYFGPGTRLTVT.

Ten or more counts support this clonotype. The V call is TRBV7-8, the J call TRBJ1-1; D may be TRBD1 (5 bases). CDR1 SGHVS and CDR2 FQNEAQ come from the germline V gene. The CDR3 is made up of 16 amino acids. Trimming stripped 5 bases from V and 3 bases from J, with 19 bases between. DNA of the CDR3: TGTGCCAGCAGCCCGACGGACACCGGGAGTGACACTGAAGCTTTCTTT. Its protein product is CASSPTDTGSDTEAFF.

This clonotype was observed at least ten times. The genes are TRBV29-1 and TRBJ2-3; 10 bases line up with TRBD1. The germline CDR1 and CDR2 sequences are SQVTM and ANQGSEA. The CDR3 runs to 14 residues. V lost 3 bases, J lost 3 bases, and 3 bases stayed unmatched. CDR3 nucleotides: TGCAGCGTTGAGACAGGGGGCCTTACAGATACGCAGTATTTT. This codes for CSVETGGLTDTQYF.